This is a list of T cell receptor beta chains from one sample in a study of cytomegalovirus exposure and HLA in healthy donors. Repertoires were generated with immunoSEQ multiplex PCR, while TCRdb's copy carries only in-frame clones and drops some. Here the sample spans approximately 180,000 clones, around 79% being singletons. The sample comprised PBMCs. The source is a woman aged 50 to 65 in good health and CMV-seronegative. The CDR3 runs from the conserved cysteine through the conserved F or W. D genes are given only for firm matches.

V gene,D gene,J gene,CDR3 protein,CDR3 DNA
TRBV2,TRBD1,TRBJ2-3,CASRLTGGPPDTQYF,TGTGCCAGCAGGCTGACAGGGGGCCCCCCAGATACGCAGTATTTT
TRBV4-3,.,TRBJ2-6,CASSQDPPAGKYSGANVLTF,TGCGCCAGCAGCCAAGATCCGCCCGCAGGGAAATACTCTGGGGCCAACGTCCTGACTTTC
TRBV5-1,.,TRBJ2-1,CASSTAGSGNEQFF,TGCGCCAGCAGTACCGCGGGTTCGGGCAATGAGCAGTTCTTC
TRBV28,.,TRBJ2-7,CASSQTGGRVGQYF,TGTGCCAGCAGTCAGACAGGTGGCCGGGTAGGGCAGTACTTC
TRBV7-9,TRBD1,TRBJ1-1,CASSFGIWQGATEAFF,TGTGCCAGCAGCTTTGGGATATGGCAGGGGGCCACTGAAGCTTTCTTT
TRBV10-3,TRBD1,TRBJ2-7,CAISAGTGEYALLGYEQYF,TGTGCCATCAGTGCTGGGACAGGGGAATACGCTCTCCTCGGATACGAGCAGTACTTC
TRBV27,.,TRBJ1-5,CASSLFGGGQPQHF,TGTGCCAGCAGTTTATTTGGGGGAGGGCAGCCCCAGCATTTT
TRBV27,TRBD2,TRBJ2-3,CASSRGVSTDTQYF,TGTGCCAGCAGCCGGGGGGTGAGCACAGATACGCAGTATTTT
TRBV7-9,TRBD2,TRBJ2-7,CASSWGTSSYEQYF,TGTGCCAGCAGCTGGGGGACTAGCTCCTACGAGCAGTACTTC
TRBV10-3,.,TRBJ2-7,CAISEAGYEDEQYF,TGTGCCATCAGTGAGGCGGGGTACGAGGACGAGCAGTACTTC